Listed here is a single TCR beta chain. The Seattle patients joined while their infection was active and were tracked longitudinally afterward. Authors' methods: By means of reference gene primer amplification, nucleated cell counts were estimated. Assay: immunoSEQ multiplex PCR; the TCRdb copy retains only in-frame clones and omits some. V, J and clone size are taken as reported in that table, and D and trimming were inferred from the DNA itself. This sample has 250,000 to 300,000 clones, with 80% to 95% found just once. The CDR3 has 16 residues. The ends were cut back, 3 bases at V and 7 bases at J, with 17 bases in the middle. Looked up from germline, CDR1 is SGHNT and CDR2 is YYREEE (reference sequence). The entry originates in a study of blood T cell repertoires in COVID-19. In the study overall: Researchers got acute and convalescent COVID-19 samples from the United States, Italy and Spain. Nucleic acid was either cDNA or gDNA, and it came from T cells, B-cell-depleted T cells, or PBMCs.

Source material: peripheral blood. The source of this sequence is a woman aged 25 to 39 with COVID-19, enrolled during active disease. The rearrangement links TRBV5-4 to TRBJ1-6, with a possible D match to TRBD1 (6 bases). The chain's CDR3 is CASSSAPTDRNSPLHF. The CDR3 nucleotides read TGTGCCAGCAGCTCAGCACCGACAGACAGGAATTCACCCCTCCACTTT. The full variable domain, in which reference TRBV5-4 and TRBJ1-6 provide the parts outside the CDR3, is ETGVTQSPTHLIKTRGQQVTLRCSSQSGHNTVSWYQQALGQGPQFIFQYYREEENGRGNFPPRFSGLQFPNYSSELNVNALELDDSALYLCASSSAPTDRNSPLHFGNGTRLTVT.